The entry that follows covers one TCR beta chain sequence. Its specific antigen is unknown. Qualities for individual bases were not recorded, and no much larger clone is one base off. CDR1 and CDR2 are read off the germline V gene as KGHSH and LQKENI. The CDR3 sequence holds 15 residues, the cysteine and phenylalanine included. This entry keeps only the CDR3 DNA: 45 bases, framed from base 1. The germline ends are 17 bases apart after V is trimmed by 3 bases and J by 6 bases. The cohort consisted of 650 to 700 healthy bone marrow donors. All cohort members were sampled while nominally healthy, although unrecorded immune exposures were likely present. The donor was CMV seronegative and belonged to the group of under 400 seronegative cohort members. A peripheral blood sample was collected from each donor, and TCR beta sequencing was performed on peripheral blood mononuclear cells. The Qiagen DNeasy Blood Extraction Kit was used to extract genomic DNA from the blood cell samples.

The entry originates in a study of cytomegalovirus exposure and HLA in healthy donors (dated by TCRdb to 2016 to 2017). About the full investigation: According to an earlier analysis of 587 of the donors, about 180 million T cells yielded 90 million to 140 million unique TCR beta sequences and about 300 Gb of sequence data. Roughly 320 gigabases of sequencing data and around 85 million unique TCR sequences made up an early release that covered approximately 620 HLA-typed donors. Of the approximately 400 genotyped donors, 65% to 90% fell in the genetic ancestry cluster associated with self-reported Caucasian donors. The study was designed to test whether signatures of past pathogen exposure could be identified by cataloging public T cell receptors. The study profiled the T cell repertoires of about 720 subjects by immunosequencing and related them to cytomegalovirus serostatus. A separate validation cohort of about 110 different subjects was used in addition to the 666-subject first cohort. High-throughput TCR immunosequencing, statistical association of individual TCRs with disease status, and machine learning were combined to predict cytomegalovirus infection status. In a later analysis, previously published TCR beta repertoires from 670 or so donors were re-analyzed and high-resolution HLA genotyping was added so that TCR occurrence patterns could be studied. Rather than drawing on any new phenotypic data, the later analysis identified candidate immune exposures from TCR beta sequences and the way those sequences occurred across donors. In an earlier analysis of roughly 600 of the donors, high-throughput TCR beta sequencing was used to judge whether each TCR beta V gene segment behaved as functional or pseudogenic. Donor age, sex, ethnicity and CMV serostatus were compiled together with the repertoire data. In a later genetic analysis, genome-wide SNP genotypes for 398 of the 666 donors were used, and that subset was treated as a discovery cohort. All discovery cohort repertoires had been generated using a single sequencing platform. Class I and class II HLA loci were covered by the typing at four-digit resolution. Typing coverage differed by locus: A, B, C, DRB1 and DQB1 were typed in roughly 620-630 donors, DQA1 in 500 to 550, DPA1 in around 610, and DPB1 in around 490. A handful of DR-DQ haplotypes were treated as single units for association and clustering because of strong linkage in the cohort. Among some 410 genotyped donors of the cohort, an average of approximately 250,000 unique TCR beta nucleotide sequences were sequenced per donor, roughly 20% of them non-productive.

Libraries were constructed by the immunoSEQ multiplex PCR assay. For the multiplex PCR, a mixture combining 60 forward primers for TCR Vbeta segments and 13 reverse primers for TCR Jbeta segments was used. A multiplex PCR assay on genomic DNA amplified the CDR3 region of rearranged TCR beta genes. On the Illumina HiSeq System, the amplified TCR beta libraries were sequenced as 87-base-pair reads. Regarding the original processing steps: In a later analysis, tens of millions of unique TCR beta chains were counted across the 650 to 700 repertoires, and approximately 11 million of these chains were shared by at least two donors. A nearest-neighbor algorithm error-corrected the raw reads and collapsed the reads into unique sequences, merging closely related sequences to remove PCR and sequencing errors. CDR3 sequences were aligned to IMGT reference sequences to assign V, D and J gene segments. For a sequence to be retained, a match of at least six nucleotides to both a V gene segment and a J gene segment was required. A rearrangement counted as productive if the CDR3 had no stop codons and remained in frame with V and J, and every other rearrangement counted as non-productive. CDR3 was defined by IMGT convention, running from the second conserved V-encoded cysteine to the conserved J-encoded phenylalanine. The earlier analysis of 587 of the donors excluded sequences that lacked an unambiguous match to a single V gene segment. An earlier analysis of a few hundred of the donors classified V segments as functional when productive rearrangements were above 56.7% and as segregating when the standard deviation between donors was above 5%. A statistical classification framework was built to diagnose cytomegalovirus status from the catalog of TCR beta chain sequences. V and J gene assignment, in a later analysis, came from comparing TCR nucleotide sequences with IMGT/GENE-DB human TR gene sequences. In a later analysis, CDR3 sequences and most-parsimonious VDJ recombination scenarios were assigned using the TCRdist pipeline. A later analysis defined each TCR beta chain by its CDR3 amino acid sequence plus V-gene family, and excluded reads lacking a unique V-gene family. A later analysis removed over 500 highly shared, low-generation-probability nucleotide sequences to deal with suspected cross-contamination and a sequencing artifact. For each public chain, a later analysis derived a clonal expansion index from normalized ranks of inferred template counts within each repertoire. In a later analysis, generation probabilities were computed with a VDJ recombination model fitted to out-of-frame rearrangements, and the resulting probabilities were checked against IGoR. In a later analysis, TCR-TCR, TCR-HLA and TCR-CMV co-occurrence was scored with hypergeometric tests, and a repertoire-size bias correction was applied to TCR pairs. False discovery rates were estimated in a later analysis by permuting HLA or CMV assignments 20 times. In a later analysis, co-occurring TCRs were grouped with DBSCAN, and TCRdist sequence similarity was added when clustering was performed within HLA-allele-positive subsets. Repertoires with fewer than 30,000 or more than 120,000 public chains, plus five repertoires with anomalous nucleotide sharing, were excluded from co-occurrence clustering. What TCRdb holds here is the immuneACCESS table cut down to in-frame rearrangements. Part of the clones is not present; checked against another copy, under half of the missing clones reflect an unresolved V gene, and the others are unexplained. Clone size and the V and J calls come from that table; the DNA yielded D and trimming. The sample contains 130,000 or so clones, roughly four fifths of them found a single time. The ten largest clones represent around 1.8% of the sample.

General findings and caveats noted by the study authors: A later analysis reported that several top co-occurrence clusters appeared linked to parvovirus B19, influenza, CMV and Epstein-Barr virus. Immune exposure information for the cohort was limited to CMV serostatus. Roughly uniform sequencing depth across donors was assumed in presence/absence analyses, although this assumption may not hold. The classifier was reported to diagnose cytomegalovirus status with high specificity and sensitivity in both the original and validation cohorts. The earlier analysis of a few hundred of the donors excluded roughly 17 rarely observed V segments, including chromosome 9 orphons, because counts were too low. According to a later genetic analysis, donors in an Asian-associated ancestry cluster had fewer N-insertions in productive TCRs than the approximately 670-donor mean. According to the authors, the approach could potentially be generalized to other disease states and immunological phenotypes. A further reported finding was that TCR beta sequences accurately predicted the HLA-A and HLA-B alleles for most subjects in the first cohort. An earlier analysis of approximately 540 of the donors showed that most TCR beta V segments appeared in productive rearrangements either about 87% or about 30% of the time, which broadly matched IMGT annotations. The study gave a list of some 150 TCR beta chains associated with cytomegalovirus. Across donors, most TCR sequences were observed very rarely, whereas some public TCRs were present in many individuals. Some IMGT-functional V segments, including TRBV6-2 and TRBV6-3, could not be told apart with the 87-base-pair reads, so those segments were excluded. In a later analysis, the rate of TCR association differed among HLA loci, with DRB1 alleles having the most associated TCRs and HLA-C alleles having the fewest. In vitro tests confirmed that a few of the cytomegalovirus-associated TCR beta chains recognize cytomegalovirus antigens. A cluster of highly shared sequence variants was judged likely to represent a technical artifact of the sequencing pipeline. In a later analysis, most CMV-associated TCR beta chains were found to appear HLA-restricted, with HLA associations seemingly driven largely by CMV exposure. V-gene and J-gene trimming of TCR beta chains was associated with a missense DCLRE1C variant in a later genetic analysis, and the association was replicated in an independent cohort. Correlated functional status among segregating V segments might reflect linkage disequilibrium, but an unknown experimental factor could not be ruled out. Strong co-occurrence of HLA alleles, especially DR and DQ, made assigning TCR associations to individual alleles difficult. This cohort had only TCR beta chains sequenced, and the lack of alpha or paired-chain data limited which features could be detected. Because some donors lacked HLA typing at each locus, the association tests relied only on the typed subset. Specific HLA alleles were associated with 15,000 to 20,000 TCR beta sequences at a false discovery rate of 0.05 in a later analysis. A later analysis found that HLA-associated TCR beta chains were more clonally expanded and had lower generation probabilities than equally common non-associated chains.

The sequencing input was PBMCs. The chain joins TRBV18 to TRBJ1-1; the D gene assignment is ambiguous. The receptor comes from a man between 18 and 29 years old in good health and CMV-seronegative. The CDR3 region reads CASSPPQRWESEAFF. The DNA is TGTGCCAGCTCACCCCCCCAGAGGTGGGAGTCTGAAGCTTTCTTT. The entire variable domain, with the stretches around the CDR3 drawn from the reference TRBV18 and TRBJ1-1 proteins, is NAGVMQNPRHLVRRRGQEARLRCSPMKGHSHVYWYRQLPEEGLKFMVYLQKENIIDESGMPKERFSAEFPKEGPSILRIQQVVRGDSAAYFCASSPPQRWESEAFFGQGTRLTVV.